This T cell receptor beta chain derives from a study of T-cell memory formation after mild COVID-19 (TCRdb year 2021). Study-level background: Most TCR sequence clusters were specific to one of the two donors. Longitudinal TCRalpha and TCRbeta repertoire sequencing tracked T-cell clones expanding and contracting after mild COVID-19 in two donors. The cohort comprised two young, previously healthy adult volunteers, one female and one male.

Sequencing relied on an Illumina NovaSeq 6000. TCRalpha and TCRbeta cDNA libraries were constructed by 5'RACE with constant-segment primers, with sample barcodes and unique molecular identifiers being introduced. RNA was extracted from every sample with Trizol reagent. Amplification of the libraries took two PCR steps, and the second step added a second sample barcode plus Illumina TruSeq adapters. Sequencing of the libraries was done on an Illumina NovaSeq, producing 2 x 150 bp paired-end reads. For the original study's pipeline: Demultiplexing of reads and collapsing into UMI-guided consensus sequences were performed with migec v1.2.7. With mixcr v2.1.11, UMI consensuses were aligned to TRA and TRB V and J templates and assembled into clonotypes. Clonotypes were classified as expanded or contracted when called significant by both edgeR and NoisET, with noise models trained on biological replicates. For edgeR calls, the cutoffs were a false discovery rate-adjusted p below 0.01 and a log2 fold-change threshold of 1. As an exploratory analysis of dynamics, PCA with hierarchical clustering was applied to max-normalized trajectories of the 1000 most abundant clonotypes. The CD4 or CD8 phenotype of responding clones was assigned using the separately sequenced CD4+ and CD8+ repertoires. TCRdb reprocessed the public reads (quality trimming at Q25 with fastp, clone calling with MiXCR) and kept in-frame beta chains. When rows share a CDR3 protein, they turn into one entry using the most common DNA and genes. The V and J calls shown here were made by TCRdb, not taken from the authors' results. Here the sample has around 320,000 distinct CDR3 sequences; 14% occur a single time. The ten largest account for roughly 21% of the sample.

The CDR3 measures 16 amino acids from cysteine to phenylalanine. Solely the CDR3 DNA is kept, with 48 bases framed from the first base. V is reduced by 2 bases and J by 4 bases, leaving a spacing of 15 bases between them. CDR1 is given as GTSNPN and CDR2 as SVGIG, both from the germline V gene (reference sequence). The paper's findings and limits, for the study overall: Whether the second-wave clones peaking on day 37 were SARS-CoV-2 specific was not confirmed. Contracting CD4+ clones appeared mostly in the CM and EM memory subsets, whereas CD8+ clones were enriched in EMRA. The detection of some responding clones in pre-infection memory suggests that pre-existing cross-reactive memory T cells joined the SARS-CoV-2 response. Clones contracting from day 15 to 85 had balanced CD4/CD8 phenotypes, while a second wave expanding from day 15 to 37 was biased towards CD4+. Only a couple of mild cases were covered by the study, and larger cohorts that include severe cases with pre-infection samples were considered necessary.

PBMCs were isolated by Ficoll-Paque density gradient centrifugation. Concerning this clonotype itself: It lacks a known antigen. No much larger clone is present one base from it, and per-base qualities are unavailable.

Sequencing was performed on PBMCs or a T cell subset sorted from them (not recorded which). The origin of this receptor is a man between 18 and 29 years old who had mild COVID-19 (a few samples of this study predate the infection). The sample titles of this study are shuffled in the database, so cell type and time point are left out; the donor was told from shared clones. The receptor chain draws on TRBV30 and TRBJ1-6; no confident D gene assignment can be made. The nucleotide sequence reads as follows: TGTGCCTGGAGTAACGTCGGTCAAGTATATAATTCACCCCTCCACTTT. Its amino acids are CAWSNVGQVYNSPLHF.